A single sample is the source of the 9 T cell receptor beta chains below, sequenced in a study of cytomegalovirus exposure and HLA in healthy donors. 60 Vbeta and 13 Jbeta primers were used in PCR. The data were produced by immunoSEQ multiplex PCR, yet TCRdb's version contains in-frame clones alone and is incomplete. The sample lists roughly 66,000 clones; 75% to 80% were seen once. Sequencing used PBMCs. These receptors were obtained from a man between 18 and 35 years old in good health and CMV-seropositive.

J is TRBJ1-1 and V is TRBV28, with TRBD1 identical over 7 bases. V gave up 3 bases and J gave up 6 bases; unmatched junction bases: 7. CDR3 size: 14 residues. CDR1 is MDHEN and CDR2 is SYDVKM in the germline V gene. The CDR3 is CASSFYQGVAEAFF. The CDR3 DNA follows: TGTGCCAGCAGTTTTTACCAGGGGGTCGCTGAAGCTTTCTTT.

The genes are TRBV10-2 and TRBJ2-7; 12 bases line up with TRBD2. The CDR3 has 14 residues. V lost 7 bases and J lost 4; bases outside the gene matches: 5. CDR1 and CDR2 (germline): WSHSY, SAAADI. The CDR3 loop reads CASNLGTSGYEQYF. CDR3 sequence (DNA): TGCGCCAGCAACCTAGGGACTAGCGGGTACGAGCAGTACTTC.

The V gene is TRBV6-4, the J gene TRBJ1-1; D not certain. The CDR3 has 13 residues. The germline V gene encodes CDR1 MRHNA and CDR2 SNTAGT. With 7 bases removed from V and 0 bases from J, the gap between germline ends came to 9 bases. CDR3 in DNA: TGTGCCAGCAAGCGGGGAATGAACACTGAAGCTTTCTTT. As protein: CASKRGMNTEAFF.

The chain recombines TRBV4-2 with TRBJ2-5; 7 nucleotides line up with TRBD2. Trimming removed 1 base from V and 2 bases from J; junction bases left unmatched: 4. The CDR3 length is 15 residues. Germline values: CDR1 LGHNA, CDR2 YNFKEQ. The CDR3 region is CASSQGRGGQETQYF. CDR3 sequence (DNA): TGTGCCAGCAGCCAAGGGCGCGGGGGTCAAGAGACCCAGTACTTC.

The J gene is TRBJ2-7, the V gene TRBV2; TRBD2 matches at 7 bases. This CDR3 region has 16 residues. The germline V gene encodes CDR1 SNHLY and CDR2 FYNNEI. The V and J ends lost 6 bases and 4 bases, in that order; junction bases with no gene match: 15. The CDR3 sequence is CASRYGTIAELYEQYF. DNA of the CDR3: TGTGCCAGCAGGTATGGGACTATAGCGGAGCTTTACGAGCAGTACTTC.

The chain carries TRBV30 and TRBJ1-1; a weak D match, TRBD1 (5 bases). Trimming stripped 6 bases from V and 0 bases from J, with 11 bases between. The germline gives CDR1 GTSNPN, CDR2 SVGIG (reference sequence). The CDR3 is 13 amino acids. The CDR3 here is CACRRGVNTEAFF. The CDR3 DNA is TGTGCCTGCCGCCGGGGGGTGAACACTGAAGCTTTCTTT. The whole variable domain, remainder taken from reference TRBV30 and TRBJ1-1, is SQTIHQWPATLVQPVGSPLSLECTVEGTSNPNLYWYRQAAGRGLQLLFYSVGIGQISSEVPQNLSASRPQDRQFILSSKKLLLSDSGFYLCACRRGVNTEAFFGQGTRLTVV.

The chain couples TRBV6-5 to TRBJ1-1; a possible D gene is TRBD1 (5 bases). The CDR3 has 14 residues. From germline, CDR1 is MNHEY and CDR2 SVGAGI. V gave up 2 bases and J gave up 4 bases, with 11 bases separating them. CDR3 bases: TGTGCCAGCAGTTACAGGGGATTGTCCACTGAAGCTTTCTTT. Amino acids: CASSYRGLSTEAFF.

Comments on this clone: Other DNA sequences within the sample encode an identical CDR3. The rearrangement joins TRBV6-5 to TRBJ1-1, with TRBD1 matching over 8 bases. Germline V gene sequence: CDR1 MNHEY, CDR2 SVGAGI. The CDR3 is made up of 15 amino acids. V shed 0 bases, J shed 4 bases, and the junction held 4 bases outside the gene matches. CDR3 sequence reads: CASSYSRTGGTEAFF. The CDR3 nucleotides are TGTGCCAGCAGTTACTCTCGAACAGGGGGCACTGAAGCTTTCTTT.

The chain combines TRBV19 with TRBJ1-2; TRBD1 might be the D (6 bases). Germline loops: CDR1 LNHDA, CDR2 SQIVND (reference sequence). The germline V and J ends were trimmed by 6 bases and 5 bases, with 16 bases remaining between them. CDR3 length equals 14 residues. The CDR3 spells CASSHQRDNYGYTF. In nucleotides, the CDR3 is TGTGCCAGTAGCCACCAAAGGGACAATTATGGCTACACCTTC.